The clone carrying this TCR beta chain was seen ten or more times. Antigen: not known. Regarding time point: newly diagnosed GD, antithyroid drugs for less than 3 months. The authors made the TCR library using RNA they extracted from PBMCs. From each patient, nine milliliters of peripheral blood was drawn and collected into an EDTA anticoagulant tube. The CDR3 runs 13 residues. CDR1 and CDR2 from the germline V gene are MDHEN and SYDVKM. Trimming pared 10 bases from V and 5 bases from J, leaving 15 bases between. The data belong to a study of regulatory T cells in long-lasting Graves disease. Study observations and caveats: Peripheral blood was the sole material, not thyroid tissue.

Building the TCR beta libraries relied on iRepertoire HTBI primers, and CDR3 regions underwent Arm-PCR. In TCRdb, the multiplex PCR reads were re-called with MiXCR into one record per CDR3 protein. The data hold about 400,000 distinct CDR3 sequences, with around 15% observed a single time. The sample here was peripheral blood mononuclear cells (PBMCs), taken at new diagnosis, from a patient treated with antithyroid drugs. The clonotype was recovered from a female donor with Graves disease. The J gene is TRBJ1-5, the V gene TRBV28, with D possibly being TRBD1 (6 bases). This chain's CDR3 is CATSGDGYQPQHF. For the CDR3, the DNA is TGTGCCACCTCAGGGGACGGTTATCAGCCCCAGCATTTT.